The rows below give T cell receptor beta chains drawn from one sample of a study of T cells expressing NK-cell markers. TCRdb reanalyzed the 5' RACE reads and collapses them to one entry per CDR3 protein, without DNA. The sample has about 260,000 distinct CDR3 sequences. Sequencing was carried out using blood T cells: a sorted CD56 or NKG2C T cell subset, CD4+ or CD8+ T cells, or bulk PBMC T cells (not recorded which). Every receptor here comes from a young man in good health. CDR3s include the opening cysteine and the closing phenylalanine or tryptophan.

V gene,J gene,CDR3 protein
TRBV12-3/TRBV12-4,TRBJ1-5,CASSGAGMLNQPQHF
TRBV5-6,TRBJ1-6,CASSLSGVDSPLHF
TRBV12-3/TRBV12-4,TRBJ2-3,CASRPVSGFGTDTQYF
TRBV6-5,TRBJ1-2,CASRDTRGGYTF
TRBV3-1,TRBJ2-1,CASSQPPPWRQFF
TRBV18,TRBJ1-1,CASSPPGTGNTEAFF
TRBV6-1,TRBJ2-5,CASDGRETQYF
TRBV10-3,TRBJ2-1,CATIAGGNEQFF
TRBV13,TRBJ2-1,CASSPGGRSSYNEQFF
TRBV7-2,TRBJ1-5,CASSLFPTNQPQHF
TRBV5-1,TRBJ2-4,CASSPLPGLAKNIQYF
TRBV18,TRBJ2-1,CASSPAISYNEQFF
TRBV6-5,TRBJ2-4,CASSYSRDLIAKNIQYF
TRBV19,TRBJ2-1,CASSRLRVRSYNEQFF
TRBV5-5,TRBJ2-5,CASSERGPWETQYF